This T cell receptor beta chain was recorded in a study of shared clonotypes between healthy human individuals. Study information: Per donor, three plates held CD4 naive cells, three held CD4 memory, two held CD8 naive and one held CD8 memory. The study's findings and limits: Compared with clonotypes that all four donors shared, non-shared clonotypes had lower generation probabilities.

In regard to this clone: The antigen is unknown.

Germline CDR1 LNHNV, CDR2 YYDKDF (reference sequence). V was pared by 8 bases and J by 3 bases, with 4 bases of the junction left unmatched. CDR3 length: 14 residues. Naive CD8 cells, CD45RO-negative and positively selected for CCR7, excluded terminally differentiated effector memory CD45RA+ cells. Healthy adults negative for HIV, lacking recent acute infections or vaccinations, served as donors. Deep-level settings were used for running the assay. TCRdb's copy holds only in-frame clones and misses some; the assay was immunoSEQ multiplex PCR. The table lists some 600,000 clones, approximately 96% of them singletons, with 0.11% in the top ten.

The TCR originated in a woman in her 30s in good health. Sample: naive CD8+ T cells sorted from blood. This rearrangement joins TRBV15 to TRBJ2-2, with TRBD1 identical over 9 bases. The DNA of the CDR3 is TGTGCCACCTCCGGGACAGGGTACACCGGGGAGCTGTTTTTT. It specifies CATSGTGYTGELFF.